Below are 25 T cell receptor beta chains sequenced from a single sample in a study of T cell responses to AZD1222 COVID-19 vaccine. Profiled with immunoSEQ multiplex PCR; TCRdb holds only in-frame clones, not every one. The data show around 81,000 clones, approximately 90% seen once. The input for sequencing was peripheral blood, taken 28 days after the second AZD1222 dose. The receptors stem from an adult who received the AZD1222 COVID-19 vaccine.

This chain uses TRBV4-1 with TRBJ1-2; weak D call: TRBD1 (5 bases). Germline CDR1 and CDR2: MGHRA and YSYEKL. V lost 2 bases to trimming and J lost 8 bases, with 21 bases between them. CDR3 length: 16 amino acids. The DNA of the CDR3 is TGCGCCAGCAGCCAATCCCGGGACCCTGGAACGGACGGCTACACCTTC. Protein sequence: CASSQSRDPGTDGYTF.

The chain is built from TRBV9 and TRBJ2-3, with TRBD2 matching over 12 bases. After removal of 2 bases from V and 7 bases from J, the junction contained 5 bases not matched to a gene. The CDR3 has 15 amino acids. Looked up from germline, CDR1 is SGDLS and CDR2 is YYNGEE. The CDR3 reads CASSVALAGGYTQYF. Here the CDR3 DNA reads TGTGCCAGCAGCGTTGCACTAGCGGGAGGATATACGCAGTATTTT.

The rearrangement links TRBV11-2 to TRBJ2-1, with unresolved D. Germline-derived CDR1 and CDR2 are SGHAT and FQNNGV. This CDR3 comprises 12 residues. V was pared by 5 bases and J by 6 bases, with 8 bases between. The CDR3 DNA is TGTGCCAGCAGCACCTATGGCAATGAGCAGTTCTTC. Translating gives CASSTYGNEQFF.

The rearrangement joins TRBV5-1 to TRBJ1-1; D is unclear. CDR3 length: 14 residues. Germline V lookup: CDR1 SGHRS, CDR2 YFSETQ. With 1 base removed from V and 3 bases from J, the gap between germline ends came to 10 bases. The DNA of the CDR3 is TGCGCCAGCAGCTTGATAGCCCGGGACACTGAAGCTTTCTTT. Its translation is CASSLIARDTEAFF.

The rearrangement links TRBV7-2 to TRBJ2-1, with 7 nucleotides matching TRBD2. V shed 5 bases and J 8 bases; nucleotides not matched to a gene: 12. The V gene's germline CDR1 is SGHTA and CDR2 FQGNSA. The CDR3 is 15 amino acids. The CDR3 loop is CASSTPGRNVYEQFF. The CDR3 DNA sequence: TGTGCCAGCAGCACCCCCGGGAGGAATGTCTATGAGCAGTTCTTC.

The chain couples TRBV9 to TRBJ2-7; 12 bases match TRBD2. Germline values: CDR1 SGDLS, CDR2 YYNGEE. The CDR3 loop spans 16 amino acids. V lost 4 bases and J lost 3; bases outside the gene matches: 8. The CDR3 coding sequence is TGTGCCAGCAGCAATACGCTAGCGGGAGGGCTCTACGAGCAGTACTTC. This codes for CASSNTLAGGLYEQYF.

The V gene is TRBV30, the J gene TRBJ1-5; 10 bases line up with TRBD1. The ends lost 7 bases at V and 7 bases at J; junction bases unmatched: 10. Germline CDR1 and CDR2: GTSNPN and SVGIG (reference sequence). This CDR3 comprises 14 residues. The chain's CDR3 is CALETGGIEQPQHF. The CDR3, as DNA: TGTGCCTTAGAGACAGGGGGCATAGAACAGCCCCAGCATTTT. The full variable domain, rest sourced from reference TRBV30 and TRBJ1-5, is SQTIHQWPATLVQPVGSPLSLECTVEGTSNPNLYWYRQAAGRGLQLLFYSVGIGQISSEVPQNLSASRPQDRQFILSSKKLLLSDSGFYLCALETGGIEQPQHFGDGTRLSIL.

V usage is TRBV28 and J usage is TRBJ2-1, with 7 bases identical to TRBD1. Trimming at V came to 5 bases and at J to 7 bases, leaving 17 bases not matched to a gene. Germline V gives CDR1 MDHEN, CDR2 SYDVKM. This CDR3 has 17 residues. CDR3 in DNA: TGTGCCAGCAGTCCCAGGGGGTGGGGCGTCCTGGCGAATGAGCAGTTCTTC. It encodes CASSPRGWGVLANEQFF. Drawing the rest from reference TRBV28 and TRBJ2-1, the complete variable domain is DVKVTQSSRYLVKRTGEKVFLECVQDMDHENMFWYRQDPGLGLRLIYFSYDVKMKEKGDIPEGYSVSREKKERFSLILESASTNQTSMYLCASSPRGWGVLANEQFFGPGTRLTVL.

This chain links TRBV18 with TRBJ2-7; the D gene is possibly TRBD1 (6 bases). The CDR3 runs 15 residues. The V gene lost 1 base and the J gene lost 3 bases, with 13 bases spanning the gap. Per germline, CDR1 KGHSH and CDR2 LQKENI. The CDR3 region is CASSPRAGAYYEQYF. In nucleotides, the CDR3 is TGTGCCAGCTCACCACGGGCAGGGGCGTACTACGAGCAGTACTTC. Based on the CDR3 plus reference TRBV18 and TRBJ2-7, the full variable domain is NAGVMQNPRHLVRRRGQEARLRCSPMKGHSHVYWYRQLPEEGLKFMVYLQKENIIDESGMPKERFSAEFPKEGPSILRIQQVVRGDSAAYFCASSPRAGAYYEQYFGPGTRLTVT.

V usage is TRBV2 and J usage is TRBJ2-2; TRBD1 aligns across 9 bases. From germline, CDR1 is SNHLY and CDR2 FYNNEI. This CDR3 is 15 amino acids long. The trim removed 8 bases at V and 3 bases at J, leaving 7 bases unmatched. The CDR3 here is CASSRDRADTGELFF. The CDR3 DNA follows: TGTGCCAGCTCCCGGGACAGGGCTGACACCGGGGAGCTGTTTTTT.

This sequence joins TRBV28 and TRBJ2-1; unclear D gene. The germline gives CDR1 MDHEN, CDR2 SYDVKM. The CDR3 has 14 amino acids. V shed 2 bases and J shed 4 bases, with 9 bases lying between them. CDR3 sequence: CASSLLGPYNEQFF. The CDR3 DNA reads TGTGCCAGCAGTTTACTCGGCCCATACAATGAGCAGTTCTTC.

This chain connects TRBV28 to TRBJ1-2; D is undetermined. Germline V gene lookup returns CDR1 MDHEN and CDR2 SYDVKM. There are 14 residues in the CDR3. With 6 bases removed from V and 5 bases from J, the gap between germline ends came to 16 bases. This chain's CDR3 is CASSRPGQEYGYTF. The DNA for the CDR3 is TGTGCCAGCAGCCGCCCTGGGCAGGAATATGGCTACACCTTC.

The CDR3 loop reads CASDRGSGQPQHF. DNA for the CDR3: TGTGCCAGCGACAGGGGTTCGGGACAGCCCCAGCATTTT. The V call is TRBV19, the J call TRBJ1-5; 8 bases agree with TRBD1. The trim removed 9 bases at V and 7 bases at J, leaving 8 bases unmatched. The CDR3 is 13 amino acids. Germline CDR1 and CDR2: LNHDA and SQIVND (reference sequence).

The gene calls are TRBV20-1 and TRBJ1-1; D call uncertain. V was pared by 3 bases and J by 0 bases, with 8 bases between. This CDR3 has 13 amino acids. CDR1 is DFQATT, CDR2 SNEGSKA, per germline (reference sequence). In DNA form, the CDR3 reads TGCAGTGCTAGTGTCAGATTGAACACTGAAGCTTTCTTT. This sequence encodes CSASVRLNTEAFF.

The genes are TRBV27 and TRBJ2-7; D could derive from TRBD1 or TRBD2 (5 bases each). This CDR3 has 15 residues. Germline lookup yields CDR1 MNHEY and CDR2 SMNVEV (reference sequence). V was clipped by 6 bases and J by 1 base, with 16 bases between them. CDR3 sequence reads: CASSNTGGRSYEQYF. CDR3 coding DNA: TGTGCCAGCAGCAACACAGGAGGACGATCCTACGAGCAGTACTTC.

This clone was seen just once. The CDR3 DNA reads TGTGCCTGGAGCGAGGGTCGGATCGGGGAGCTGTTTTTT. Encoded protein: CAWSEGRIGELFF. The chain employs TRBV30 and TRBJ2-2; the D gene is possibly TRBD2 (5 bases). The germline V and J ends were trimmed by 3 bases and 7 bases, with 12 bases remaining between them. CDR1 and CDR2 (germline): GTSNPN, SVGIG (reference sequence). The CDR3 is made up of 13 amino acids.

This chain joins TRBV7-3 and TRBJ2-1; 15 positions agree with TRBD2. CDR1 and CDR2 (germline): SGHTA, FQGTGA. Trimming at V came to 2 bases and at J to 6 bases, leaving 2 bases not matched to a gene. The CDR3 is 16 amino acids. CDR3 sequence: CASSLGLAGGPNEQFF. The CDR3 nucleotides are TGTGCCAGCAGCTTAGGACTAGCGGGAGGGCCCAATGAGCAGTTCTTC.

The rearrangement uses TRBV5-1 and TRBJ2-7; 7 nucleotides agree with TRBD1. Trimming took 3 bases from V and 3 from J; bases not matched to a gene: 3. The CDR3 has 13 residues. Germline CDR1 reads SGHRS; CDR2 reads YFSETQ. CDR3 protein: CASSSDRDYEQYF. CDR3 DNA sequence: TGCGCCAGCAGCTCCGACAGGGACTACGAGCAGTACTTC. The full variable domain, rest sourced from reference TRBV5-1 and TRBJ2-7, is KAGVTQTPRYLIKTRGQQVTLSCSPISGHRSVSWYQQTPGQGLQFLFEYFSETQRNKGNFPGRFSGRQFSNSRSEMNVSTLELGDSALYLCASSSDRDYEQYFGPGTRLTVT.

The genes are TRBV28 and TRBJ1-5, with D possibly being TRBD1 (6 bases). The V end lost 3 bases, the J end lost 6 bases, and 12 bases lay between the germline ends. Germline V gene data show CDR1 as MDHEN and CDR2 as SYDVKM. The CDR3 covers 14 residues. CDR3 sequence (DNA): TGTGCCAGCAGTTTGGGGGGGCAGAGTCAGCCCCAGCATTTT. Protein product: CASSLGGQSQPQHF.

The CDR3 sequence is CAWSVGLGNTIYF. The CDR3 nucleotides are TGTGCCTGGAGTGTGGGCCTAGGAAACACCATATATTTT. This chain links TRBV30 with TRBJ1-3; D not resolved. The CDR3 extends over 13 amino acids. Germline assignment: CDR1 GTSNPN and CDR2 SVGIG (reference sequence). Trimming removed 0 bases at V and 4 bases at J, with 7 bases between.

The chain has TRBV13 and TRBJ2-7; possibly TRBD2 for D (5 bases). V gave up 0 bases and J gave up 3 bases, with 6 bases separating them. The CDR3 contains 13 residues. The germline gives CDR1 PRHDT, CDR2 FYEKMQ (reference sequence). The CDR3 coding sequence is TGTGCCAGCAGCTTAGGGGGGAGCTACGAGCAGTACTTC. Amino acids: CASSLGGSYEQYF.

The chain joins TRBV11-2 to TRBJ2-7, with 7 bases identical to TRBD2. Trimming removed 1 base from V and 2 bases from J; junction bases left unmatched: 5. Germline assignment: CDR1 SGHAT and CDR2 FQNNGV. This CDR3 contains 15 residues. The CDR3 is CASSLVVRGAYEQYF. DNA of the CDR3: TGTGCCAGCAGCTTAGTGGTCCGGGGGGCCTACGAGCAGTACTTC.

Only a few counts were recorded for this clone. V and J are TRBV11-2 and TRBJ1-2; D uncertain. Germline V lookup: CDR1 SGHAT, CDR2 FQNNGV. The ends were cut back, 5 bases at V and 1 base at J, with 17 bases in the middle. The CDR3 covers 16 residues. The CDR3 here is CASSHLRSLLNYGYTF. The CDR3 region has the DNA TGTGCCAGCAGCCATCTCAGATCCCTTCTTAACTATGGCTACACCTTC.

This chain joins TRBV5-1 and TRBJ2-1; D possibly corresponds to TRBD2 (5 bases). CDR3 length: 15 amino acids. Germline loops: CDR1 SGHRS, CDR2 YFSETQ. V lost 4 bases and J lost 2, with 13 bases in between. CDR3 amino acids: CASSAKDWTYNEQFF. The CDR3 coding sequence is TGCGCCAGCAGCGCAAAGGACTGGACCTACAATGAGCAGTTCTTC.

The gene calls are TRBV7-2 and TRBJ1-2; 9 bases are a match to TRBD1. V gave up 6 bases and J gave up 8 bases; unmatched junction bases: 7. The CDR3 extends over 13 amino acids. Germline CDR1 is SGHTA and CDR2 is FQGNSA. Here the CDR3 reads CASRTTGGRGYTF. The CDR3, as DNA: TGTGCCAGCAGAACCACAGGGGGCCGAGGCTACACCTTC.